The 21 T cell receptor beta chains given below trace back to one sample, sequenced in a study of beta chain features in type 1 diabetes. These receptors are not linked to any known antigen. Study-wide points: Shortening of TCRB CDR3s, moderate but significant, appeared in all four CD4+ subsets of Type 1 diabetes patients.

What was sequenced were expressed TCRB transcripts, since all of the isolated RNA had been reverse transcribed. Assay: immunoSEQ multiplex PCR; the TCRdb copy retains only in-frame clones and omits some. The table shows roughly 330,000 clones, with about 14% occurring only once. Sequenced sample: naive CD4+ T cells from blood. Receptors originate from a woman under 30 with type 1 diabetes.

This rearrangement joins TRBV5-1 to TRBJ2-7, with TRBD2 matching over 12 bases. CDR1 is SGHRS and CDR2 is YFSETQ in the germline V gene. Trimming at V came to 3 bases and at J to 3 bases, leaving 7 bases not matched to a gene. The CDR3 extends over 16 amino acids. The CDR3 loop is CASSWELAGGGYEQYF. Here the CDR3 DNA reads TGCGCCAGCAGCTGGGAGCTAGCGGGAGGGGGCTACGAGCAGTACTTC.

CDR3 sequence reads: CASSRLDRHNEQFF. The CDR3 DNA reads TGTGCCAGCAGTCGCCTGGACAGGCACAATGAGCAGTTCTTC. The chain is built from TRBV6-5 and TRBJ2-1; 7 nucleotides align to TRBD1. The CDR3 runs 14 residues. The V gene end was trimmed by 5 bases and the J gene end by 5 bases; junction bases not matched to a gene: 6. Looked up from germline, CDR1 is MNHEY and CDR2 is SVGAGI.

This clone has only a few counts. The chain is built from TRBV29-1 and TRBJ2-7; D perhaps matches TRBD1 (6 bases). The germline V gene has CDR1 SQVTM and CDR2 ANQGSEA. With 6 bases removed from V and 3 bases from J, the gap between germline ends came to 12 bases. This CDR3 region has 12 residues. The CDR3 DNA sequence: TGCAGCGTCGAGGACAGAAACTACGAGCAGTACGTC. Its protein is CSVEDRNYEQYV.

The chain couples TRBV6-5 to TRBJ2-3; 9 bases are shared with TRBD2. The junction had 4 bases not matched to a gene; V was cut back by 7 bases and J by 2 bases. Germline lookup yields CDR1 MNHEY and CDR2 SVGAGI. The CDR3 loop spans 14 amino acids. This CDR3 is CASKLAGSTDTQYF. The CDR3 nucleotides read TGTGCCAGCAAACTAGCGGGCTCCACAGATACGCAGTATTTT.

This clone occurred a few times. Other DNA sequences within the sample encode an identical CDR3. The rearrangement joins TRBV6-5 to TRBJ2-7; the D is unclear. The V gene lost 6 bases and the J gene lost 3 bases, with 6 bases spanning the gap. The CDR3 has 11 residues. Germline CDR1 is MNHEY and CDR2 is SVGAGI. The CDR3 sequence: CASSSVYEQYF. For the CDR3, the DNA is TGTGCCAGCAGCTCCGTCTACGAGCAGTACTTC.

V gene TRBV25-1 combines with J gene TRBJ2-1, with 14 bases that match TRBD2. V lost 8 bases and J lost 6; bases outside the gene matches: 9. This CDR3 spans 16 amino acids. Germline V gene data show CDR1 as MGHDK and CDR2 as SYGVNS. The CDR3 here is CASGGLAGVLANEQFF. CDR3 nucleotides: TGTGCCAGCGGGGGACTAGCGGGAGTTCTGGCCAATGAGCAGTTCTTC.

This chain connects TRBV20-1 to TRBJ2-7; tentatively, D is TRBD1 (6 bases). This CDR3 has 11 amino acids. The germline gives CDR1 DFQATT, CDR2 SNEGSKA (reference sequence). V was pared by 3 bases and J by 5 bases, with 8 bases between. CDR3: CSASGQNEQYF. The CDR3 coding sequence is TGCAGTGCTAGTGGACAGAACGAGCAGTACTTC.

The chain carries TRBV5-1 and TRBJ2-7; D might be TRBD2 (6 bases). The CDR3 extends over 14 amino acids. The V end was cut by 0 bases, the J end by 4 bases, with 11 bases between. CDR1 and CDR2 (germline): SGHRS, YFSETQ. The CDR3 is CASSLGSGLYEQYF. As DNA, the CDR3 is TGCGCCAGCAGCTTGGGGAGCGGGCTATACGAGCAGTACTTC.

This clone was observed a few times. The chain is built from TRBV7-9 and TRBJ1-2; TRBD1 aligns across 11 bases. The trim removed 0 bases at V and 7 bases at J, leaving 7 bases unmatched. The germline V gene has CDR1 SEHNR and CDR2 FQNEAQ (reference sequence). The CDR3 totals 16 residues. The DNA of the CDR3 is TGTGCCAGCAGCTTAGCGATCGGACAGGGGGCGCCTGGCTACACCTTC. This translates into CASSLAIGQGAPGYTF.

This clone appeared a few times. The gene calls are TRBV5-4 and TRBJ2-1; D uncertain. With 2 bases removed from V and 8 bases from J, the gap between germline ends came to 14 bases. The length of the CDR3 is 14 residues. Germline CDR1 is SGHNT and CDR2 is YYREEE (reference sequence). CDR3 in amino acids: CASSFPATLDEQFF. CDR3 coding DNA: TGTGCCAGCAGCTTTCCAGCGACCCTCGATGAGCAGTTCTTC.

This clone was picked up a small number of times. CDR3 amino acids: CASRSGSWSEQFF. The CDR3 DNA is TGTGCCAGCAGAAGCGGGAGTTGGAGTGAGCAGTTCTTC. The V and J genes are TRBV28 and TRBJ2-1; 8 positions match TRBD2. Germline CDR1 is MDHEN and CDR2 is SYDVKM. Trimming removed 6 bases from V and 9 bases from J; junction bases left unmatched: 7. The CDR3 is 13 residues long.

This clone was detected a few times. This rearrangement joins TRBV7-9 to TRBJ1-2; the D is unclear. The germline gives CDR1 SEHNR, CDR2 FQNEAQ (reference sequence). The CDR3 covers 14 residues. V was clipped by 3 bases and J by 4 bases, with 12 bases between them. CDR3 sequence: CASSFEYSLYGYTF. As DNA, the CDR3 is TGTGCCAGCAGCTTTGAATACAGCCTCTATGGCTACACCTTC.

The chain links TRBV5-1 to TRBJ2-3; 8 bases fit TRBD1. The CDR3 has 16 amino acids. CDR1 is SGHRS, CDR2 YFSETQ, per germline. V gave up 6 bases and J gave up 0 bases; unmatched junction bases: 9. The CDR3 DNA is TGCGCCAGCAAAATAACACAGGGGGGAAGCACAGATACGCAGTATTTT. Its translation is CASKITQGGSTDTQYF. The entire variable domain, with the rest obtained from reference TRBV5-1 and TRBJ2-3, is as follows: KAGVTQTPRYLIKTRGQQVTLSCSPISGHRSVSWYQQTPGQGLQFLFEYFSETQRNKGNFPGRFSGRQFSNSRSEMNVSTLELGDSALYLCASKITQGGSTDTQYFGPGTRLTVL.

This chain connects TRBV25-1 to TRBJ1-1; 9 nucleotides align to TRBD1. The ends lost 4 bases at V and 3 bases at J; junction bases unmatched: 12. The CDR3 covers 17 residues. The germline CDR1 and CDR2 sequences are MGHDK and SYGVNS. The CDR3 nucleotides are TGTGCCAGCAGTGGAAGGACAGGGGCAGGGTCGGACACTGAAGCTTTCTTT. Translation gives CASSGRTGAGSDTEAFF.

This clone has more than one count but fewer than ten. The rearrangement uses TRBV7-2 and TRBJ2-7, with D possibly being TRBD1 (6 bases). This CDR3 is 14 amino acids long. The germline V gene has CDR1 SGHTA and CDR2 FQGNSA. With 5 bases removed from V and 2 bases from J, the gap between germline ends came to 13 bases. CDR3 in DNA: TGTGCCAGCAGCCCCGGACAGACCCCCTACGAGCAGTACTTC. Protein sequence: CASSPGQTPYEQYF.

The sample holds a few counts of this clone. This rearrangement joins TRBV11-2 to TRBJ2-7, with D maybe TRBD1 (6 bases). The germline V and J ends were trimmed by 3 bases and 6 bases, with 18 bases remaining between them. Germline CDR1 is SGHAT and CDR2 is FQNNGV. This CDR3 is built from 15 residues. This CDR3 is CASSFYSQGSAEQYF. The CDR3 DNA reads as TGTGCCAGCAGCTTCTATTCGCAGGGGAGTGCCGAGCAGTACTTC.

To note about this clone: This sample also contains other DNA sequences that code for the same CDR3. V usage is TRBV9 and J usage is TRBJ2-3, with TRBD2 matching 10 bases. V trimming: 0 bases; J trimming: 1 base; junction bases outside the gene matches: 2. This CDR3 has 16 residues. Germline CDR1 and CDR2: SGDLS and YYNGEE. For the CDR3, the DNA is TGTGCCAGCAGCGTAGGAGGGACTAGCGGCACAGATACGCAGTATTTT. This encodes CASSVGGTSGTDTQYF.

CDR3 region: CASSTSTLRETQYF. In DNA form, the CDR3 reads TGTGCCAGCAGTACCTCGACACTTAGAGAGACCCAGTACTTC. The gene calls are TRBV28 and TRBJ2-5; D gene ambiguous. The CDR3 consists of 14 residues. The germline V and J ends were trimmed by 5 bases and 4 bases, with 14 bases remaining between them. Germline V gives CDR1 MDHEN, CDR2 SYDVKM.

This clone has only a few counts. The J gene is TRBJ2-7, the V gene TRBV7-9; TRBD1 matches at 8 bases. In germline, CDR1 is SEHNR, CDR2 FQNEAQ (reference sequence). The junction had 10 bases not matched to a gene; V was cut back by 5 bases and J by 7 bases. The CDR3 runs 14 residues. Written as DNA, the CDR3 is TGTGCCAGCAGCCCTGGACAGGGCCTACAAGAGCAGTACGTC. This translates into CASSPGQGLQEQYV.

This clone has only a few counts. The V and J genes are TRBV20-1 and TRBJ1-2; D is perhaps TRBD1 (5 bases). Germline values: CDR1 DFQATT, CDR2 SNEGSKA (reference sequence). The V end was cut by 5 bases, the J end by 8 bases, with 12 bases between. The CDR3 is 11 residues long. The CDR3: CSAERGGGYTF. The CDR3 DNA reads TGCAGTGCTGAAAGGGGAGGGGGCTACACCTTC.

The rearrangement links TRBV18 to TRBJ1-2, with 9 bases identical to TRBD1. The trim removed 3 bases at V and 8 bases at J, leaving 16 bases unmatched. CDR1 is KGHSH and CDR2 is LQKENI in the germline V gene. The CDR3 extends over 17 amino acids. As DNA, the CDR3 is TGTGCCAGCTCACCCCCGGGACAGGGTGGGACAACTAACGGCTACACCTTC. It encodes CASSPPGQGGTTNGYTF.